This TCR beta chain is from a study of blood T cell repertoires in COVID-19. The data were produced by immunoSEQ multiplex PCR, yet TCRdb's version contains in-frame clones alone and is incomplete. There are 100,000 to 150,000 clones in the sample; about 94% occur only once, and just over 2% lies in the top ten. The ends were cut back, 5 bases at V and 2 bases at J, with 10 bases in the middle. The CDR3 has 13 amino acids. Per the germline V gene, CDR1 is SEHNR and CDR2 is FQNEAQ (reference sequence). J is TRBJ2-7 and V is TRBV7-9, with D possibly being TRBD2 (5 bases). The sample consisted of peripheral blood. The source of this sequence is a man aged 45 to 65 with COVID-19, enrolled during active disease. The CDR3 spells CASSLSGTYEQYF. The CDR3 DNA reads as TGTGCCAGCAGCCTAAGCGGTACCTACGAGCAGTACTTC.